This TCR beta chain was obtained from a study of cytomegalovirus exposure and HLA in healthy donors. Study-wide background: Genotyping of 398 donors showed that 80% to 85% belonged to the Caucasian-associated ancestry cluster. Study-wide points: Generally TCR sequences proved uncommon, though certain public TCRs appeared in numerous donors. Highest at DRB1 and lowest at HLA-C, TCR association rates differed among HLA loci in a later analysis.

This clone was seen only a few times. Its specificity is not known. Primers included in the PCR were 60 Vbeta and 13 Jbeta primers. Assay: immunoSEQ multiplex PCR; the TCRdb copy retains only in-frame clones and omits some. The table lists approximately 180,000 clones, over 9.5% of them singletons. J lost 9 bases, V lost 7 bases, and 9 bases had no gene match. The CDR3 is made up of 14 amino acids. Germline assignment: CDR1 MNHNS and CDR2 SASEGT. This receptor was identified in a man aged 50 or older in good health and CMV-seropositive. The sequencing sample was made of PBMCs. The rearrangement links TRBV6-1 to TRBJ1-6; 7 bases align to TRBD1. This CDR3 is CASTPTGLSSPLHF. The DNA of the CDR3 is TGTGCCAGCACTCCGACAGGGTTAAGTTCACCCCTCCACTTT.